Only a few counts were recorded for the clone carrying this T cell receptor (beta chain). Its target is unknown. The data were taken from a study of response to subunit inactivated influenza vaccine. Findings and limits, study-wide: Every seasonal influenza vaccination brings in few new T cells, the authors suggested.

Germline CDR1 is DFQATT and CDR2 is SNEGSKA (reference sequence). The CDR3 has 13 residues. Germline trimming cut 4 bases from V and 4 bases from J; bases unmatched to any gene: 5. TCRdb redid the calling of the RT-PCR reads with MiXCR, one entry per CDR3 protein. This table holds approximately 530,000 distinct CDR3 sequences, approximately 7.7% found once. This sequence joins TRBV20-1 and TRBJ2-7; TRBD1 matches at 9 bases. Sequenced here: PBMCs from blood, sampled about 23 months after vaccination. This TCR was sampled from a man aged 50 to 75 who received an inactivated influenza vaccine. CDR3: CSATPDRGYEQYF. The CDR3 DNA reads as TGCAGTGCTACCCCGGACAGGGGTTACGAGCAGTACTTC.